The sequence of this T cell receptor beta chain was determined in a study of regulatory and conventional T cells in RAG deficiency. Findings and caveats of the study: RAG-deficient patients showed markedly lower Shannon entropy and higher Simpson indices than control T-cell subsets. Treg unique TCR beta sequences were approximately 100-fold fewer in Omenn syndrome and CID/AS patients than controls. Omenn patients showed >90% Treg-Tconv overlap and shorter CDR3 lengths.

The protocol was immunoSEQ multiplex PCR, while the TCRdb copy is restricted to in-frame clones and leaves out a portion. The table records about 12,000 clones, roughly 95% of them present only once. As for this clone: The antigen remains undetermined.

Regulatory T cells were sorted from blood as CD4+ CD25-high CD127-low cells. The CDR3 runs 13 residues. The junction had 7 bases not matched to a gene; V was cut back by 9 bases and J by 9 bases. Germline assignment: CDR1 MNHNS and CDR2 SASEGT. These data were likewise used in another study, on regulatory T cells. That source adds: Primers: 52 TRBV forward and 13 TRBJ reverse. In patients, unique TRB V-J pairs were restricted and V/J usage skewed, especially in Tregs.

The source of this sequence is a human donor in good health. The chain recombines TRBV6-1 with TRBJ1-6; 8 bases are shared with TRBD1. Sequencing was performed on CD127- CD25+ CD4+ Tregs sorted from blood. The CDR3 here is CASEDRASSPLHF. CDR3 nucleotide sequence: TGTGCCAGTGAGGACAGGGCGAGTTCACCCCTCCACTTT.